The 11 T cell receptor gamma chains below all came from one sample that was sequenced in a study of intestinal T cells in coeliac disease. LymphoTrack primers amplified TRG sequences from about 200 ng of biopsy DNA. TCRdb applied CATT to the multiplex PCR reads for clone calling. Among 250 to 350 gamma-chain clones listed, 55% to 60% were seen once. Each case's genomic DNA was extracted from ten roughly 5.1-µm formalin-fixed paraffin-embedded scrolls. Sequences were obtained from a duodenal biopsy. These receptors were obtained from a human donor who served as a control with a normal duodenal biopsy, not a healthy volunteer.

J is TRGJP1 and V is TRGV10. Being an ORF, TRGV10 has a function that is uncertain. J was trimmed by 4 bases and V by 8 bases; bases with no gene match: 8. This CDR3 has 14 amino acids. The CDR3 bases are TGTGCTGCGTGGGATGGGATCACTGGTTGGTTCAAGATATTT. Translation: CAAWDGITGWFKIF.

This clone was seen a few times. Possible read error: a much larger clone is one base away. The chain combines TRGV2 with TRGJP1. Germline V gives CDR1 EGSNGY, CDR2 YDSYNSKV. This CDR3 is built from 20 residues. CDR3 nucleotide sequence: TGTGCCACCTGGGACGGCGCTTACCCAATCTCATATACCACTGGTCGGTTCAAGATATTT. Translation gives CATWDGAYPISYTTGRFKIF.

The rearrangement joins TRGV10 to TRGJ1 or TRGJ2. TRGV10 is labeled an ORF, and its function is uncertain. Losses at the gene ends were 8 bases for V and 7 bases for J; bases not matched to a gene: 12. The CDR3 length is 13 residues. The CDR3 DNA sequence: TGTGCTGCGTGGGTTATAGAGGGCTATAAGAAACTCTTT. It codes for CAAWVIEGYKKLF.

A single count supports this clone. The rearrangement joins TRGV10 to TRGJ1 or TRGJ2. TRGV10 is an open reading frame, and its role is uncertain. The V segment lost 8 bases and the J segment 3 bases; nucleotides outside the gene matches: 11. The CDR3 is 14 residues long. Here the CDR3 DNA reads TGTGCTGCGTGGGGTACCCGGGGTTATTATAAGAAACTCTTT. Protein: CAAWGTRGYYKKLF.

Note on this clone: This could be a read error, since a much larger clone is one nucleotide away. The rearrangement links TRGV10 to TRGJ1 or TRGJ2. TRGV10 is assigned to the ORF class and has an uncertain function. The CDR3 length is 12 residues. Losses at the gene ends were 10 bases for V and 3 bases for J; bases not matched to a gene: 7. The CDR3 region is CAALGGYYKKLF. DNA for the CDR3: TGTGCTGCGTTGGGGGGTTATTATAAGAAACTCTTT.

Details on this clone: The DNA is left out, because the CDR3 cannot be placed on it with certainty; the CDR3 is given as TCRdb lists it. The chain couples TRGV11 to TRGJ1 or TRGJ2. TRGV11 is classed as an ORF, of uncertain function. Including both end residues, the CDR3 is 17 amino acids long. CDR3 residues: CTTVPVRSSQGGFKKLF.

Points on this clone: The TCRdb protein, from a much larger clone, departs from this DNA's translation at residue 10, likely by read error; the protein shown derives from the DNA. The chain links TRGV10 to TRGJ1 or TRGJ2. TRGV10 is known as an ORF, though its function is uncertain. This CDR3 is built from 13 residues. The DNA for the CDR3 is TGTGCTGCGTGGGATTTGGATTATTATAGGAAACTCTTT. It specifies CAAWDLDYYRKLF.

This chain uses TRGV11 with TRGJ1 or TRGJ2. TRGV11 falls under the ORF class, with uncertain function. This CDR3 contains 18 residues. The V and J ends lost 0 bases and 10 bases, in that order; junction bases with no gene match: 21. The CDR3 loop is CACWIRHPSPVLVAKKLF. Written as DNA, the CDR3 is TGTGCCTGCTGGATTAGGCACCCATCCCCGGTTTTAGTCGCAAAGAAACTCTTT.

By share, this clone counts as hyperexpanded. Other DNA sequences in this specimen translate into the identical CDR3. The genes are TRGV5 and TRGJ1 or TRGJ2. The ends lost 0 bases at V and 3 bases at J; junction bases unmatched: 8. The CDR3 contains 15 residues. CDR1 is VINAFY, CDR2 YDVSNSKD, per germline. The CDR3 is CATWDRPYLYYKKLF. Here the CDR3 DNA reads TGTGCCACCTGGGACAGGCCTTACCTTTATTATAAGAAACTCTTT.

This clone was counted only a few times. A far larger clone is off by one base, so a read error is likely. The identical CDR3 is also encoded by other nucleotide sequences in the sample. V gene TRGV10 combines with J gene TRGJP1. TRGV10 is an ORF, and what it does is uncertain. The CDR3 is made up of 14 amino acids. The CDR3 bases are TGTGCTGCGTGGGACAATACCACTGGCTGGTTCAAGATATTT. This translates into CAAWDNTTGWFKIF.

Turning to this clone: Compared with germline, one end of the junction differs, possibly owing to a read error. Other nucleotide sequences from this sample produce the same CDR3. The chain joins TRGV2 to TRGJ1 or TRGJ2. Per the germline V gene, CDR1 is EGSNGY and CDR2 is YDSYNSKV. The CDR3 spans 10 residues. The CDR3 protein is CATWTAKKLF. The CDR3 region has the DNA TGTGCCACCTGGACTGCTAAGAAACTCTTC.